Presented here are 22 T cell receptor beta chains from one specimen sequenced in a study of blood T cell repertoires in COVID-19. Clones were sequenced by immunoSEQ multiplex PCR, and TCRdb holds only the in-frame ones, with some missing. The sample has about 320,000 clones, almost 85% seen once. Source material: peripheral blood. These receptors all stem from a human donor in a cohort sampled during active COVID-19.

The chain has TRBV30 and TRBJ1-4, with TRBD1 as a possible D gene (6 bases). Per germline, CDR1 GTSNPN and CDR2 SVGIG (reference sequence). V dropped 3 bases and J dropped 7 bases, with 15 bases sitting between them. The CDR3 runs to 14 residues. The CDR3 coding sequence is TGTGCCTGGAGGGCCGGGACATCCAGTGAAAAACTGTTTTTT. Protein product: CAWRAGTSSEKLFF.

V gene TRBV18 combines with J gene TRBJ2-7, with 9 nucleotides matching TRBD1. From germline, CDR1 is KGHSH and CDR2 LQKENI. Trimming took 4 bases from V and 2 from J; bases not matched to a gene: 6. This CDR3 has 15 residues. Here the CDR3 DNA reads TGTGCCAGCTCACGTACCGGGACAGGGCCCTACGAGCAGTACTTC. The encoded protein is CASSRTGTGPYEQYF.

Remarks on this clone: Other DNA sequences of this sample code for an identical CDR3. CDR3 sequence reads: CAWRGQGGNTIYF. The CDR3 DNA reads TGTGCCTGGAGAGGACAGGGAGGAAACACCATATATTTT. The rearrangement uses TRBV30 and TRBJ1-3; 8 bases fit TRBD1. This CDR3 has 13 residues. V lost 3 bases to trimming and J lost 4 bases; unmatched junction nucleotides: 2. Germline V gene data show CDR1 as GTSNPN and CDR2 as SVGIG (reference sequence).

V is TRBV27 and J is TRBJ1-2; TRBD1 is a possible D gene (6 bases). The germline V and J ends were trimmed by 5 bases and 0 bases, with 13 bases remaining between them. The germline V gene encodes CDR1 MNHEY and CDR2 SMNVEV (reference sequence). This CDR3 region has 15 residues. DNA for the CDR3: TGTGCCAGCAGTCGGTCCGGGACAACTAACTATGGCTACACCTTC. It yields the protein CASSRSGTTNYGYTF.

The chain is built from TRBV6-5 and TRBJ2-2, with a tentative D call TRBD2 (5 bases). Per the germline V gene, CDR1 is MNHEY and CDR2 is SVGAGI. V lost 11 bases to trimming and J lost 4 bases, with 20 bases between them. There are 15 residues in the CDR3. CDR3 nucleotide sequence: TGTGCCGTCACTGGAGGTGGCCTAGGCACCGGGGAGCTGTTTTTT. Amino acid sequence: CAVTGGGLGTGELFF.

This chain uses TRBV6-5 with TRBJ2-7, with TRBD2 matching over 11 bases. This CDR3 region has 16 residues. With 1 base clipped from V and 3 bases from J, the junction kept 5 bases outside the gene matches. Germline lookup yields CDR1 MNHEY and CDR2 SVGAGI. For the CDR3, the DNA is TGTGCCAGCAGTTACTTAGGGACTAGCGGATTCTACGAGCAGTACTTC. Its protein product is CASSYLGTSGFYEQYF.

The V call is TRBV5-6, the J call TRBJ2-2, with 7 bases aligning to TRBD2. This CDR3 spans 14 amino acids. CDR1 and CDR2 from the germline V gene are SGHDT and YYEEEE. V was clipped by 3 bases and J by 5 bases; unmatched bases: 4. The CDR3 DNA sequence: TGTGCCAGCAGCTCGGGACTAACTACCGGGGAGCTGTTTTTT. Translated, it gives CASSSGLTTGELFF.

The chain couples TRBV10-2 to TRBJ1-4, with 7 bases matching TRBD1. CDR3 size: 15 residues. V dropped 6 bases and J dropped 4; count of bases not matched to a gene: 8. Germline V gene data show CDR1 as WSHSY and CDR2 as SAAADI. The CDR3 region is CASRDGDSLNEKLFF. CDR3 in DNA: TGCGCCAGCAGAGACGGGGACAGCCTTAATGAAAAACTGTTTTTT.

The V call is TRBV10-3, the J call TRBJ1-2, with no clear D. Germline V gene lookup returns CDR1 ENHRY and CDR2 SYGVKD. This CDR3 has 12 residues. V was trimmed by 8 bases and J by 3 bases, leaving 10 bases between them. The CDR3 sequence is CAISYGDYGYTF. The CDR3 bases are TGTGCCATCTCTTACGGTGACTATGGCTACACCTTC.

J is TRBJ1-1 and V is TRBV5-1; no definite D call. The CDR3 sequence is 14 residues long. The V gene's germline CDR1 is SGHRS and CDR2 YFSETQ. V was cut by 0 bases and J by 5 bases, with 11 bases left in between. The DNA for the CDR3 is TGCGCCAGCAGCTTGGAAGTCTCGGGAACTGAAGCTTTCTTT. It yields the protein CASSLEVSGTEAFF. The whole variable domain, filled in from reference TRBV5-1 and TRBJ1-1, reads KAGVTQTPRYLIKTRGQQVTLSCSPISGHRSVSWYQQTPGQGLQFLFEYFSETQRNKGNFPGRFSGRQFSNSRSEMNVSTLELGDSALYLCASSLEVSGTEAFFGQGTRLTVV.

The chain employs TRBV9 and TRBJ2-3; 7 bases line up with TRBD1. The CDR3 consists of 15 residues. Germline V gene sequence: CDR1 SGDLS, CDR2 YYNGEE. Trimming at V came to 4 bases and at J to 4 bases, leaving 9 bases not matched to a gene. The CDR3: CASSISGGRADTQYF. The CDR3 DNA is TGTGCCAGCAGCATATCAGGGGGTAGGGCAGATACGCAGTATTTT.

This clone has only one observation. This chain uses TRBV5-8 with TRBJ2-2; D ambiguous. The V gene lost 4 bases and the J gene lost 0 bases, with 10 bases spanning the gap. Germline lookup yields CDR1 SGHTS and CDR2 YDEGEE. This CDR3 comprises 15 residues. The CDR3 coding sequence is TGTGCCAGCAGCCTGACAACGTCGAACACCGGGGAGCTGTTTTTT. Translated, it gives CASSLTTSNTGELFF. The complete variable domain, with remaining parts taken from reference TRBV5-8 and TRBJ2-2, reads EAGVTQSPTHLIKTRGQQATLRCSPISGHTSVYWYQQALGLGLQFLLWYDEGEERNRGNFPPRFSGRQFPNYSSELNVNALELEDSALYLCASSLTTSNTGELFFGEGSRLTVL.

The chain joins TRBV5-1 to TRBJ1-2; D may be TRBD1 (6 bases). CDR1 and CDR2 from the germline V gene are SGHRS and YFSETQ. V lost 4 bases and J lost 4, with 14 bases in between. This CDR3 is 14 amino acids long. This chain's CDR3 is CASSETGQIYGYTF. The CDR3 DNA follows: TGCGCCAGCAGCGAGACAGGTCAGATCTATGGCTACACCTTC.

The sample holds a few counts of this clone. Other nucleotide sequences in the sample specify the same CDR3. The gene calls are TRBV11-2 and TRBJ2-7, with 8 bases that match TRBD1. CDR1 SGHAT and CDR2 FQNNGV come from the germline V gene. V dropped 2 bases and J dropped 4; count of bases not matched to a gene: 7. This CDR3 has 15 amino acids. CDR3 loop: CASSLRTGSGYEQYF. CDR3 DNA: TGTGCCAGCAGCTTACGGACAGGGTCGGGTTACGAGCAGTACTTC.

A remark on this clone: One end of the junction varies from germline; a read error may be responsible. The chain couples TRBV9 to TRBJ2-5, with 14 bases lining up with TRBD2. The CDR3 runs to 15 residues. Germline V gives CDR1 SGDLS, CDR2 YYNGEE. This CDR3 reads CASSAGGLAGALQHF. CDR3 nucleotides: TGTGCCAGCAGCGCTGGGGGACTAGCGGGGGCCCTCCAACACTTC.

The chain uses TRBV9 and TRBJ1-1; 8 bases line up with TRBD1. The CDR3 consists of 17 residues. From germline, CDR1 is SGDLS and CDR2 YYNGEE. Trimming took 0 bases from V and 2 from J; bases not matched to a gene: 9. DNA of the CDR3: TGTGCCAGCAGCGTAGCGATCCCAGGGGGCCCCAACACTGAAGCTTTCTTT. Protein sequence: CASSVAIPGGPNTEAFF.

The rearrangement uses TRBV19 and TRBJ1-4; no reliable D call. V lost 7 bases and J 3 bases, leaving 12 bases between the germline ends. The CDR3 contains 14 residues. Germline V gene data show CDR1 as LNHDA and CDR2 as SQIVND (reference sequence). CDR3 loop: CASINSRANEKLFF. The CDR3 DNA reads TGTGCCAGTATAAACTCCCGGGCTAATGAAAAACTGTTTTTT.

This clone has just one count. The V and J genes are TRBV5-1 and TRBJ1-2; D ambiguous. The CDR3 runs to 12 residues. The germline CDR1 and CDR2 sequences are SGHRS and YFSETQ. The ends were cut back, 6 bases at V and 7 bases at J, with 13 bases in the middle. The CDR3 DNA sequence: TGCGCCAGCACCGGGAAGAAAGGTGGCTACACCTTC. It encodes CASTGKKGGYTF.

The J gene is TRBJ2-3, the V gene TRBV21-1; the table gives TRBD1 as D, unverified against the DNA. TRBV21-1 has pseudogene status. The CDR3 is 15 residues long. CDR3 bases: TGTGCCAGCAGCAAAGTACAGGGTAAAACAGATACGCAGTATTTT. The encoded protein is CASSKVQGKTDTQYF.

V gene TRBV7-3 combines with J gene TRBJ2-1, with 9 bases lining up with TRBD2. The CDR3 totals 15 residues. Germline loops: CDR1 SGHTA, CDR2 FQGTGA. J lost 4 bases, V lost 4 bases, and 5 bases had no gene match. The CDR3 reads CASSSGLAPYNEQFF. CDR3 coding DNA: TGTGCCAGCAGCTCCGGACTAGCGCCATACAATGAGCAGTTCTTC.

This chain uses TRBV7-3 with TRBJ1-6; 11 nucleotides align to TRBD1. The CDR3 is made up of 15 amino acids. Trimming removed 5 bases from V and 9 bases from J; junction bases left unmatched: 6. The germline V gene has CDR1 SGHTA and CDR2 FQGTGA. The CDR3 protein is CASSISGTGGSPLHF. The CDR3 DNA reads as TGTGCCAGCAGCATCTCCGGGACAGGGGGTTCACCCCTCCACTTT.

The chain is built from TRBV6-5 and TRBJ2-5; 12 bases fit TRBD2. V dropped 8 bases and J dropped 1; count of bases not matched to a gene: 5. The germline V gene encodes CDR1 MNHEY and CDR2 SVGAGI. The CDR3 has 15 residues. The chain's CDR3 is CASQTSGGFQETQYF. The CDR3 DNA follows: TGTGCCAGCCAGACTAGCGGGGGATTCCAAGAGACCCAGTACTTC.